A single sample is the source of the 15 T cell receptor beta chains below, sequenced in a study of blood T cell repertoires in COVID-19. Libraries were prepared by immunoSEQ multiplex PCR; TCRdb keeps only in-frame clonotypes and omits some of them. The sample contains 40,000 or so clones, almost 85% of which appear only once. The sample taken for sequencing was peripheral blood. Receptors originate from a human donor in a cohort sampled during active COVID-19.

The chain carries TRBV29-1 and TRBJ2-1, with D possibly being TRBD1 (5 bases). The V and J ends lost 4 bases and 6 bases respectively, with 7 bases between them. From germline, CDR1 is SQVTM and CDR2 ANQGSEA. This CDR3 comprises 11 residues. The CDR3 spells CSVGQTNEQFF. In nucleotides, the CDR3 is TGCAGCGTTGGACAGACCAATGAGCAGTTCTTC.

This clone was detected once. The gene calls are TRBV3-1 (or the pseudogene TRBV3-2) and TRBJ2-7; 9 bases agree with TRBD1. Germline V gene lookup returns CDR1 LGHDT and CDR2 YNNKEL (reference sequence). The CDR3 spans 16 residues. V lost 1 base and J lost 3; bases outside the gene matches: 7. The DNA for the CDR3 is TGTGCCAGCAGCCAAGGCAGACAGGGGGGAAGCTACGAGCAGTACTTC. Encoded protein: CASSQGRQGGSYEQYF.

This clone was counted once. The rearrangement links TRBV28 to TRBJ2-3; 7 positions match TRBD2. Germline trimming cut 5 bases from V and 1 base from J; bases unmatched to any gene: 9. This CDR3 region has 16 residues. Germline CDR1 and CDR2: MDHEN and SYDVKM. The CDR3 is CASSPQRDVGTDTQYF. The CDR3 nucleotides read TGTGCCAGCAGTCCCCAGCGGGACGTGGGCACAGATACGCAGTATTTT.

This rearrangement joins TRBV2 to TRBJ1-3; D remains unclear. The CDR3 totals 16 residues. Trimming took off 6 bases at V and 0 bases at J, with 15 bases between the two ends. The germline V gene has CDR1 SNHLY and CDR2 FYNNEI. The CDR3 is CASRGLGRSSGNTIYF. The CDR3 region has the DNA TGTGCCAGCAGGGGGTTGGGGAGATCCTCTGGAAACACCATATATTTT.

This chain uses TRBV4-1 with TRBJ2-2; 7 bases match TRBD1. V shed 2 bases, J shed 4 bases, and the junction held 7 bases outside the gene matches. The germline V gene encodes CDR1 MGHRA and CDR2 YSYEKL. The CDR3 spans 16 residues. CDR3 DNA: TGCGCCAGCAGCCAACACCCACAGGGGACCACCGGGGAGCTGTTTTTT. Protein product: CASSQHPQGTTGELFF.

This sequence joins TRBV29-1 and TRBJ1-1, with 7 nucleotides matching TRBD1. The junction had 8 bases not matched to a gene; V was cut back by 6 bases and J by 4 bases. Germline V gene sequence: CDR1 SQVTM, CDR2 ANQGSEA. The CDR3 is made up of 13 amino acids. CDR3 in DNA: TGCAGCGTCCGCGAACAGGGGAGCACTGAAGCTTTCTTT. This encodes CSVREQGSTEAFF.

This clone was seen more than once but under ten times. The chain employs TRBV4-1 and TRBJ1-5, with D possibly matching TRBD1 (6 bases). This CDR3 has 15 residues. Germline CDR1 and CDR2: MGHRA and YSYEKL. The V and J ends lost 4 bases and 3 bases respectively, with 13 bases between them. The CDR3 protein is CASSRSGTPNQPQHF. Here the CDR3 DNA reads TGCGCCAGCAGCCGATCCGGGACACCCAATCAGCCCCAGCATTTT.

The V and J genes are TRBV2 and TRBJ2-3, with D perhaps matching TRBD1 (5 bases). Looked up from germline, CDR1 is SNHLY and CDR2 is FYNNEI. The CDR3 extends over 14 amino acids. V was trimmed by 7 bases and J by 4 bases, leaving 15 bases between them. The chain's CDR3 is CASNRGLGADTQYF. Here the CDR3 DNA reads TGTGCCAGCAATAGGGGCTTGGGCGCAGATACGCAGTATTTT.

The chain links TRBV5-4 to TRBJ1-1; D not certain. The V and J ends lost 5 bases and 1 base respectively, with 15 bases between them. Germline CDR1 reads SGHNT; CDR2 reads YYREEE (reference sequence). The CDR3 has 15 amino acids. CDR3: CASRLPGKANTEAFF. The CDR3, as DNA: TGTGCCAGCAGGCTCCCCGGGAAGGCGAACACTGAAGCTTTCTTT.

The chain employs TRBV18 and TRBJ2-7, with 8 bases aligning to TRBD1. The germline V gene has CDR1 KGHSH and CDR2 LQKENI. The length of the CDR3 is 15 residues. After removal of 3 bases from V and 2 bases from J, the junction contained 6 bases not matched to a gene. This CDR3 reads CASSPGTGSTYEQYF. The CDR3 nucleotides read TGTGCCAGCTCACCCGGGACAGGCTCAACCTACGAGCAGTACTTC.

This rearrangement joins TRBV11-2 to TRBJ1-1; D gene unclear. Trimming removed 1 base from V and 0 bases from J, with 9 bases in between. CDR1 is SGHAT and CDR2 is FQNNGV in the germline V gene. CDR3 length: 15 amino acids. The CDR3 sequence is CASSLGGVLNTEAFF. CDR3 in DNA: TGTGCCAGCAGCTTAGGGGGAGTTTTGAACACTGAAGCTTTCTTT. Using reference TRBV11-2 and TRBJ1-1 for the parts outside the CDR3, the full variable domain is EAGVAQSPRYKIIEKRQSVAFWCNPISGHATLYWYQQILGQGPKLLIQFQNNGVVDDSQLPKDRFSAERLKGVDSTLKIQPAKLEDSAVYLCASSLGGVLNTEAFFGQGTRLTVV.

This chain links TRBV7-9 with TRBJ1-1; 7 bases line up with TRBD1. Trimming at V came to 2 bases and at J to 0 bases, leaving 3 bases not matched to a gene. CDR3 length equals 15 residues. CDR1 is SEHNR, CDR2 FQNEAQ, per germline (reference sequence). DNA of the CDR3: TGTGCCAGCAGCTTACAGGGGGGATTGAACACTGAAGCTTTCTTT. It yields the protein CASSLQGGLNTEAFF.

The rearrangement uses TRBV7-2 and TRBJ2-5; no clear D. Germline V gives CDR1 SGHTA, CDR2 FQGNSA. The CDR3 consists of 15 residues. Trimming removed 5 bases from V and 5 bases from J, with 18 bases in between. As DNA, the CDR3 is TGTGCCAGCAGCCCCAACGTTGGTTTGAGGGAGACCCAGTACTTC. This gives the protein CASSPNVGLRETQYF.

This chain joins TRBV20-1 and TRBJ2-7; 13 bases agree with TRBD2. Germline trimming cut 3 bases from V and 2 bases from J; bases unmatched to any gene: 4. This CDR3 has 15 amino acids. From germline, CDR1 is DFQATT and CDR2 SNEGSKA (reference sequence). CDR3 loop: CSASSTSGGTYEQYF. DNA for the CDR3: TGCAGTGCTAGTTCGACTAGCGGGGGGACCTACGAGCAGTACTTC.

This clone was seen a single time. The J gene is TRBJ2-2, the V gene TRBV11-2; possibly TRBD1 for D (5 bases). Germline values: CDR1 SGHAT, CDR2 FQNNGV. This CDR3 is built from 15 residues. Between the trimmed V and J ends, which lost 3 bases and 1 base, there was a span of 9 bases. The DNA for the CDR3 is TGTGCCAGCAGCTTCAGGGATGGGAACACCGGGGAGCTGTTTTTT. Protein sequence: CASSFRDGNTGELFF.